Listed here are 20 T cell receptor beta chains from one sample, sequenced in a study of CD8 T cells in Susac syndrome. After extraction with the RNeasy kit, about 0.5 to 1 ug of the RNA was reverse transcribed using random hexamers. TCRdb ran MiXCR on the immunoSEQ multiplex PCR reads and lists one entry per CDR3 protein. The table lists about 400,000 distinct CDR3 sequences, more than 70% of them singletons, with 0.09% to 0.15% in the top ten. The sequenced sample consisted of CD8+ T cells from PBMCs. These receptor sequences come from a human donor with multiple sclerosis.

This chain's CDR3 is CASSLEISDTTDTQYF. Here the CDR3 DNA reads TGTGCCAGCAGCTTGGAGATCTCAGATACCACAGATACGCAGTATTTT. The chain recombines TRBV11-2 with TRBJ2-3; the D is unclear. In germline, CDR1 is SGHAT, CDR2 FQNNGV. The CDR3 spans 16 residues. Trimming stripped 3 bases from V and 2 bases from J, with 15 bases between.

The chain carries TRBV9 and TRBJ2-2; D unclear. Germline V lookup: CDR1 SGDLS, CDR2 YYNGEE. This CDR3 region has 13 residues. The V end lost 2 bases, the J end lost 5 bases, and 7 bases lay between the germline ends. In DNA form, the CDR3 reads TGTGCCAGCAGCGTGGCCCGAACCGGGGAGCTGTTTTTT. This codes for CASSVARTGELFF.

The chain has TRBV2 and TRBJ1-1; no reliable D call. The V gene lost 2 bases and the J gene lost 1 base, with 2 bases spanning the gap. Per germline, CDR1 SNHLY and CDR2 FYNNEI. The length of the CDR3 is 12 residues. In DNA, the CDR3 is TGTGCCAGCAGTGAAAGGAACACTGAAGCTTTCTTT. This translates into CASSERNTEAFF. Drawing the rest from reference TRBV2 and TRBJ1-1, the complete variable domain is EPEVTQTPSHQVTQMGQEVILRCVPISNHLYFYWYRQILGQKVEFLVSFYNNEISEKSEIFDDQFSVERPDGSNFTLKIRSTKLEDSAMYFCASSERNTEAFFGQGTRLTVV.

The chain is built from TRBV6-2 or TRBV6-3 and TRBJ1-1, with D unresolved. V gave up 4 bases and J gave up 7 bases, with 13 bases separating them. CDR3 size: 13 residues. The germline V gene has CDR1 MNHEY and CDR2 SVGEGT. CDR3 residues: CASSLWMLLEAFF. The CDR3 DNA sequence: TGTGCCAGCAGTTTATGGATGCTCCTTGAAGCTTTCTTT.

The chain couples TRBV3-1 to TRBJ2-4, with D possibly TRBD2 on 5 matching bases. V lost 1 base and J 0 bases, leaving 10 bases between the germline ends. The germline CDR1 and CDR2 sequences are LGHDT and YNNKEL (reference sequence). The CDR3 runs to 16 residues. This CDR3 reads CASSQGLLVAKNIQYF. In DNA form, the CDR3 reads TGTGCCAGCAGCCAAGGGCTACTAGTAGCCAAAAACATTCAGTACTTC.

The chain couples TRBV7-3 to TRBJ2-3; possible D gene TRBD2, 6 bases. V shed 2 bases and J shed 6 bases, with 12 bases lying between them. The CDR3 loop spans 14 amino acids. The germline gives CDR1 SGHTA, CDR2 FQGTGA. CDR3 in DNA: TGTGCCAGCAGCTTAGGGCCCGGAGGGGATACGCAGTATTTT. This gives the protein CASSLGPGGDTQYF.

V is TRBV6-6 and J is TRBJ2-7; maybe TRBD1 (5 bases). V gave up 2 bases and J gave up 6 bases, with 11 bases separating them. Germline V lookup: CDR1 MNHNY, CDR2 SVGAGI (reference sequence). CDR3 length: 13 amino acids. CDR3 sequence reads: CASSYVQGAEQYF. The CDR3 DNA follows: TGTGCCAGCAGTTACGTGCAGGGCGCCGAGCAGTACTTC.

In this sample, this clonotype turned up a few times. The V and J genes are TRBV11-2 and TRBJ1-6, with D possibly being TRBD1 (5 bases). V lost 3 bases to trimming and J lost 7 bases, with 7 bases between them. Germline V gives CDR1 SGHAT, CDR2 FQNNGV. The CDR3 contains 13 residues. DNA of the CDR3: TGTGCCAGCAGCTTTGGGGCAAATTCACCCCTCCACTTT. Its translation: CASSFGANSPLHF.

The chain has TRBV27 and TRBJ2-7; possible D gene TRBD2, 6 bases. Germline CDR1 and CDR2: MNHEY and SMNVEV (reference sequence). CDR3 length equals 16 residues. Trimming left V 7 bases short and J 0 bases short, with 19 bases between. CDR3 in DNA: TGTGCCAGCACCCTGGGAGGCACCCCCGGCTCCTACGAGCAGTACTTC. Translated, it gives CASTLGGTPGSYEQYF.

The rearrangement uses TRBV5-1 and TRBJ2-1; TRBD1 agrees at 9 bases. Germline CDR1 SGHRS, CDR2 YFSETQ. The CDR3 spans 15 residues. Trimming cost V 4 bases and J 8 bases; bases outside gene matches: 10. The CDR3 DNA follows: TGCGCCAGCAGCCGGGGACAGGGTACAGGCGATGAGCAGTTCTTC. Amino acids: CASSRGQGTGDEQFF.

The J gene is TRBJ2-7, the V gene TRBV2, with 9 nucleotides matching TRBD2. In germline, CDR1 is SNHLY, CDR2 FYNNEI. The V gene end was trimmed by 2 bases and the J gene end by 3 bases; junction bases not matched to a gene: 8. The CDR3 length is 16 residues. CDR3 amino acids: CASSEWRGGPNYEQYF. The CDR3 bases are TGTGCCAGCAGTGAATGGCGGGGGGGCCCCAACTACGAGCAGTACTTC.

The chain joins TRBV6-5 to TRBJ2-3; TRBD2 is a possible D gene (6 bases). The CDR3 loop spans 16 amino acids. Germline values: CDR1 MNHEY, CDR2 SVGAGI. Deletions cut 4 bases from V and 5 bases from J, with 19 bases between. The DNA for the CDR3 is TGTGCCAGCAGTTGGGCTTCGAGGGCAGCGGGAGATACGCAGTATTTT. Its translation: CASSWASRAAGDTQYF.

V gene TRBV6-1 combines with J gene TRBJ1-1; D not resolved. The V gene's germline CDR1 is MNHNS and CDR2 SASEGT. This CDR3 has 13 amino acids. The V end lost 7 bases, the J end lost 1 base, and 10 bases lay between the germline ends. For the CDR3, the DNA is TGTGCCAGCATGCTCGGCGGGAACACTGAAGCTTTCTTT. Protein sequence: CASMLGGNTEAFF.

The rearrangement joins TRBV29-1 to TRBJ2-1, with D unresolved. This CDR3 is built from 13 residues. Germline V gene lookup returns CDR1 SQVTM and CDR2 ANQGSEA. Trimming took off 5 bases at V and 5 bases at J, with 13 bases between the two ends. The CDR3 protein is CSVPLSGHNEQFF. The CDR3 coding sequence is TGCAGCGTTCCTCTATCTGGGCACAATGAGCAGTTCTTC.

With respect to this clonotype: One end of the junction varies from germline; a read error may be responsible. V and J are TRBV11-2 and TRBJ1-1, with a tentative D call TRBD1 (5 bases). The germline V gene encodes CDR1 SGHAT and CDR2 FQNNGV. The length of the CDR3 is 15 residues. The CDR3 bases are TGTGCCAGCAGCGTAGAAGTAGGGGTGAACACTGAAGCTTTCTTT. It specifies CASSVEVGVNTEAFF.

This chain connects TRBV19 to TRBJ2-7; D not certain. Trimming took off 4 bases at V and 5 bases at J, with 21 bases between the two ends. Germline V gene lookup returns CDR1 LNHDA and CDR2 SQIVND (reference sequence). The length of the CDR3 is 16 residues. The CDR3 loop is CASSTPSSATPHEQYF. DNA for the CDR3: TGTGCCAGTAGTACTCCCTCTTCAGCGACACCCCACGAGCAGTACTTC. Using reference TRBV19 and TRBJ2-7 for the parts outside the CDR3, the full variable domain is DGGITQSPKYLFRKEGQNVTLSCEQNLNHDAMYWYRQDPGQGLRLIYYSQIVNDFQKGDIAEGYSVSREKKESFPLTVTSAQKNPTAFYLCASSTPSSATPHEQYFGPGTRLTVT.

V usage is TRBV27 and J usage is TRBJ2-5, with 9 bases aligning to TRBD2. The V gene end was trimmed by 2 bases and the J gene end by 7 bases; junction bases not matched to a gene: 11. This CDR3 spans 16 amino acids. Germline CDR1 is MNHEY and CDR2 is SMNVEV (reference sequence). CDR3 DNA: TGTGCCAGCAGTTTAGGGGCGGGGGGGCCCCATCTGACCCAGTACTTC. It specifies CASSLGAGGPHLTQYF.

The V call is TRBV11-2, the J call TRBJ2-5; D perhaps matches TRBD1 (7 bases). Trimming stripped 0 bases from V and 1 base from J, with 21 bases between. CDR3 length: 19 residues. CDR1 SGHAT and CDR2 FQNNGV come from the germline V gene. The CDR3 nucleotides are TGTGCCAGCAGCTTAGATAAGCGGGCCGGGACAGAGGTCCAAGAGACCCAGTACTTC. Residues: CASSLDKRAGTEVQETQYF.

J is TRBJ1-1 and V is TRBV25-1; D uncertain. The CDR3 sequence is 11 residues long. The germline V gene encodes CDR1 MGHDK and CDR2 SYGVNS. V gave up 4 bases and J gave up 4 bases, with 4 bases separating them. The CDR3 is CASSAVTEAFF. As DNA, the CDR3 is TGTGCCAGCAGTGCGGTCACTGAAGCTTTCTTT.

The chain couples TRBV6-1 to TRBJ1-2; D gene ambiguous. The CDR3 is 14 amino acids. Between the trimmed V and J ends, which lost 5 bases and 6 bases, there was a span of 16 bases. Germline V gene data show CDR1 as MNHNS and CDR2 as SASEGT. CDR3 nucleotides: TGTGCCAGCAGTACCCCGTGGGGTCCGGATGGCTACACCTTC. This sequence encodes CASSTPWGPDGYTF.